This T cell receptor beta chain was documented in a study of regulatory T cells in long-lasting Graves disease. Library construction for TCR beta used iRepertoire HTBI primers and Arm-PCR of CDR3 regions. TCRdb recomputed calls from the multiplex PCR reads with MiXCR, one row per CDR3 protein. This table holds some 600,000 distinct CDR3 sequences, roughly a sixth found once. Germline CDR1 is KGHDR and CDR2 is SFDVKD. V gave up 4 bases and J gave up 3 bases, with 11 bases separating them. The CDR3 consists of 14 residues. Time point reported: newly diagnosed GD, antithyroid drugs for less than 3 months. The TCR library used RNA extracted from PBMCs. These sequences were also reported in another study, on T cells in Graves' hyperthyroidism and ophthalmopathy.

The chain links TRBV24-1 to TRBJ2-5; no clear D. The TCR sequence derives from a man between 18 and 35 years old with Graves disease. The material sequenced was peripheral blood mononuclear cells (PBMCs), taken at new diagnosis, from a patient treated with antithyroid drugs. The CDR3 region is CATSDPKLKETQYF. The CDR3 DNA is TGTGCCACCAGTGACCCAAAACTAAAAGAGACCCAGTACTTC.